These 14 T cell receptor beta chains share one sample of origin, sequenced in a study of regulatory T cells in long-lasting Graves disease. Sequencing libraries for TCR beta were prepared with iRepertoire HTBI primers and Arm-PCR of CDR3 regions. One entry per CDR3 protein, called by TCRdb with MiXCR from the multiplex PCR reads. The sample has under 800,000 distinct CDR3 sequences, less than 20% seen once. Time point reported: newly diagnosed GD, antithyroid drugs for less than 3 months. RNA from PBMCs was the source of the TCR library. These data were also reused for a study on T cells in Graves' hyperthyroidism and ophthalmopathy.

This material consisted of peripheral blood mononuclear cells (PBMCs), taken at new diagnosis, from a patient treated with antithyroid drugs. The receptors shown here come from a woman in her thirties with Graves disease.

CDR3: CASSPQAPGAYTGELFF. CDR3 bases: TGTGCCAGCAGCCCCCAGGCCCCAGGCGCATACACCGGGGAGCTGTTTTTT. The rearrangement uses TRBV7-3 and TRBJ2-2; D is uncertain. This CDR3 region has 17 residues. Germline V CDR1 and CDR2: SGHTA, FQGTGA. Trimming pared 5 bases from V and 3 bases from J, leaving 19 bases between.

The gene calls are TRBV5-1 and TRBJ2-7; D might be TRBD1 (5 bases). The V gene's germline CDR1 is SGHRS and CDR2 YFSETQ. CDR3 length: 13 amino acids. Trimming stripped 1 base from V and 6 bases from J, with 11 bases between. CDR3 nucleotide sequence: TGCGCCAGCAGCTTGTTGACAGTAGGCGAGCAGTACTTC. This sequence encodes CASSLLTVGEQYF. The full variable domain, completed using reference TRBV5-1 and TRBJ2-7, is KAGVTQTPRYLIKTRGQQVTLSCSPISGHRSVSWYQQTPGQGLQFLFEYFSETQRNKGNFPGRFSGRQFSNSRSEMNVSTLELGDSALYLCASSLLTVGEQYFGPGTRLTVT.

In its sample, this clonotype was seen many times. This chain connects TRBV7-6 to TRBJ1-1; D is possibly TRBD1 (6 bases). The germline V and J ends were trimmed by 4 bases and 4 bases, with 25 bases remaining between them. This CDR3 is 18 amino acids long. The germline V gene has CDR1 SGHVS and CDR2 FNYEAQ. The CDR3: CASSSRQAPAVVGTEAFF. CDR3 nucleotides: TGTGCCAGCAGCTCAAGACAGGCACCAGCTGTCGTAGGCACTGAAGCTTTCTTT.

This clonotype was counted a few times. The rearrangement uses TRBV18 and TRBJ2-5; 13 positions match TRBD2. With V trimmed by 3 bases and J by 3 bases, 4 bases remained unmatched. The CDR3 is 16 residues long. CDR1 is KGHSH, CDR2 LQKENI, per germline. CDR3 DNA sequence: TGTGCCAGCTCACCCGGACTAGCGGGGGCAAAAGAGACCCAGTACTTC. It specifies CASSPGLAGAKETQYF.

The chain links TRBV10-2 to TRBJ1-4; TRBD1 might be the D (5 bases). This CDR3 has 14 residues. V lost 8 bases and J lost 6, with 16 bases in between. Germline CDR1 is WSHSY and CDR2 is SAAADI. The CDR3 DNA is TGCGCCAGCTCAAGGGGAGGGGCCGATGAAAAACTGTTTTTT. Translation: CASSRGGADEKLFF.

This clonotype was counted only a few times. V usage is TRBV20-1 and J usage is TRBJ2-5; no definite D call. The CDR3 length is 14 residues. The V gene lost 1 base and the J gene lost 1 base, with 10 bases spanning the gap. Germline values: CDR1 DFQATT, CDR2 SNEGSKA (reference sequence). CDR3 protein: CSARVGRTQETQYF. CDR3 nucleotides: TGCAGTGCTAGAGTAGGGCGGACCCAAGAGACCCAGTACTTC.

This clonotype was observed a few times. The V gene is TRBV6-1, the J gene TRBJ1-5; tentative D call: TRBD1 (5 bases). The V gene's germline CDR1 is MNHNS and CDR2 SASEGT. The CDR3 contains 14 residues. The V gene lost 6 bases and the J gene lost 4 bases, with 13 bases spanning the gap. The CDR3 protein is CASRPGPINQPQHF. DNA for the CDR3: TGTGCCAGCAGACCGGGACCGATTAATCAGCCCCAGCATTTT.

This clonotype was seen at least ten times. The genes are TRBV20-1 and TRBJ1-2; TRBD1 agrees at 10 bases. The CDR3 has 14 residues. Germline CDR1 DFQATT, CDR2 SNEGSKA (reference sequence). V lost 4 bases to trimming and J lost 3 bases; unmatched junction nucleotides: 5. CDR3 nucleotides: TGCAGTGCTAATGGGGACAGGGGATACTATGGCTACACCTTC. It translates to CSANGDRGYYGYTF.

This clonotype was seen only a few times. In DNA form, the CDR3 reads TGCAGTGCTAGCTCTGGGTATGGCTACACCTTC. Residues: CSASSGYGYTF. The genes are TRBV20-1 and TRBJ1-2; D is ambiguous. CDR3 size: 11 residues. V lost 3 bases and J 5 bases, leaving 7 bases between the germline ends. The V gene's germline CDR1 is DFQATT and CDR2 SNEGSKA (reference sequence).

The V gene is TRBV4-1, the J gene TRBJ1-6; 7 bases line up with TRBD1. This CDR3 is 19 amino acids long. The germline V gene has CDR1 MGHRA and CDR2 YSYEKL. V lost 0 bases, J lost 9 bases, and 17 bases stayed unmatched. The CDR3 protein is CASSQDGEGARFRGSPLHF. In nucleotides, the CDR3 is TGCGCCAGCAGCCAAGATGGGGAGGGGGCGCGTTTTCGTGGTTCACCCCTCCACTTT.

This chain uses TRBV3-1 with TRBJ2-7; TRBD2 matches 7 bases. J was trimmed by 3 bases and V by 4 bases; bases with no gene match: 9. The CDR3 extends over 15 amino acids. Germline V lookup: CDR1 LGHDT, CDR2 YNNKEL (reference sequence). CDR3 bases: TGTGCCAGCAGCCCGACTAGCCCAGCAGACTACGAGCAGTACTTC. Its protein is CASSPTSPADYEQYF.

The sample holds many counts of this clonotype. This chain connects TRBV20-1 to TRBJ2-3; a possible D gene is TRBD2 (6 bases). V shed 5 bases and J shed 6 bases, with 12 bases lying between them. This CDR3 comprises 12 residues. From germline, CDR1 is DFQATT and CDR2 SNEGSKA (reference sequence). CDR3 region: CSAFERVDTQYF. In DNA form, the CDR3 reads TGCAGTGCTTTCGAGCGGGTGGATACGCAGTATTTT.

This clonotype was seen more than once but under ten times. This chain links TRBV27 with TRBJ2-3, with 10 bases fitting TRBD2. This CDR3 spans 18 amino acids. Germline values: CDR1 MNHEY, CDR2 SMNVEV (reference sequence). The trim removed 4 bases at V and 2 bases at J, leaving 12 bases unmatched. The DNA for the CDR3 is TGTGCCAGCAGTTCGGCCAAAACACTAGCGGGGATCACAGATACGCAGTATTTT. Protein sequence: CASSSAKTLAGITDTQYF.

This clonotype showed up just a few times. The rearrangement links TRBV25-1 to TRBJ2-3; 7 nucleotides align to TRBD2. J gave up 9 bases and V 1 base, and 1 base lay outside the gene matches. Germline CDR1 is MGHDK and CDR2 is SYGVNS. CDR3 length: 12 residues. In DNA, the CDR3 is TGTGCCAGCAGTGAATGGGGAGGGACGCAGTATTTT. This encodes CASSEWGGTQYF.